What follows are 26 T cell receptor beta chains derived from one specimen sequenced in a study of cytomegalovirus exposure and HLA in healthy donors. The PCR used 60 Vbeta and 13 Jbeta primers. Generated by immunoSEQ multiplex PCR, the TCRdb table keeps only in-frame clones and is missing some. The data contain around 100,000 clones, almost 70% of them singletons. Sequencing was carried out using PBMCs. The source of these receptors is a man aged 25-45 years in good health and CMV-seropositive.

The chain is built from TRBV11-3 and TRBJ2-3; 7 positions agree with TRBD2. V dropped 3 bases and J dropped 3; count of bases not matched to a gene: 3. Germline CDR1 and CDR2: SGHNT and YENEEA. This CDR3 has 14 residues. CDR3 in DNA: TGTGCCAGCAGCTTGGGGCGGGGGACAGATACGCAGTATTTT. Amino acids: CASSLGRGTDTQYF.

The chain couples TRBV29-1 to TRBJ1-1; D possibly corresponds to TRBD1 (5 bases). Trimming cost V 5 bases and J 1 base, with 11 bases left between them. CDR1 is SQVTM, CDR2 ANQGSEA, per germline. This CDR3 has 13 amino acids. The CDR3 here is CSVLRGENTEAFF. In DNA, the CDR3 is TGCAGCGTTCTACGGGGGGAGAACACTGAAGCTTTCTTT.

The rearrangement joins TRBV4-1 to TRBJ2-3; 10 bases map to TRBD2. V trimming: 0 bases; J trimming: 5 bases; junction bases outside the gene matches: 8. Germline lookup yields CDR1 MGHRA and CDR2 YSYEKL. CDR3 size: 17 residues. This chain's CDR3 is CASSQDGPSGGRDTQYF. CDR3 coding DNA: TGCGCCAGCAGCCAAGATGGGCCTAGCGGGGGCCGAGATACGCAGTATTTT.

This clone was seen just once. The rearrangement joins TRBV25-1 to TRBJ2-5, with TRBD2 as a possible D gene (6 bases). The CDR3 has 14 residues. Germline CDR1 and CDR2: MGHDK and SYGVNS. Trimming took off 4 bases at V and 4 bases at J, with 13 bases between the two ends. The CDR3 DNA sequence: TGTGCCAGCAGTGGTAAGCAGGGAGGAGAGACCCAGTACTTC. This encodes CASSGKQGGETQYF.

A single count supports this clone. This chain joins TRBV2 and TRBJ2-7; 14 bases fit TRBD2. This CDR3 is 17 amino acids long. Germline V gene sequence: CDR1 SNHLY, CDR2 FYNNEI. V shed 2 bases and J 3 bases; nucleotides not matched to a gene: 6. The CDR3 nucleotides are TGTGCCAGCAGTGAAACTCTCGGGACTAGCGGGAGCTACGAGCAGTACGTC. This sequence encodes CASSETLGTSGSYEQYV.

This clone was seen just once. The J gene is TRBJ2-1, the V gene TRBV5-1; the D is unclear. The CDR3 extends over 14 amino acids. Per the germline V gene, CDR1 is SGHRS and CDR2 is YFSETQ. V lost 4 bases, J lost 2 bases, and 10 bases lay in between. The CDR3 loop is CASSPGLAYNEQFF. DNA for the CDR3: TGCGCCAGCAGCCCGGGTTTGGCCTACAATGAGCAGTTCTTC.

This clone has just a few counts. V is TRBV2 and J is TRBJ2-7; possibly TRBD1 for D (6 bases). Germline CDR1 SNHLY, CDR2 FYNNEI. V lost 7 bases and J 2 bases, leaving 24 bases between the germline ends. The CDR3 runs to 17 residues. CDR3 nucleotides: TGTGCCAGCATCGAATCCCCCCTAACAGGGATAACCTACGAGCAGTACTTC. Translated: CASIESPLTGITYEQYF.

This clone was seen just once. The CDR3, as DNA: TGTGCCAGCAGCTTATCGGGGGTCTACGAGCAGTACTTC. Protein product: CASSLSGVYEQYF. The chain has TRBV11-2 and TRBJ2-7, with a tentative D call TRBD2 (6 bases). V was pared by 2 bases and J by 3 bases, with 8 bases between. Germline assignment: CDR1 SGHAT and CDR2 FQNNGV. This CDR3 has 13 residues. The whole variable domain, remainder taken from reference TRBV11-2 and TRBJ2-7, is EAGVAQSPRYKIIEKRQSVAFWCNPISGHATLYWYQQILGQGPKLLIQFQNNGVVDDSQLPKDRFSAERLKGVDSTLKIQPAKLEDSAVYLCASSLSGVYEQYFGPGTRLTVT.

The chain uses TRBV18 and TRBJ2-4; 8 nucleotides align to TRBD2. CDR1 is KGHSH and CDR2 is LQKENI in the germline V gene. V dropped 6 bases and J dropped 1; count of bases not matched to a gene: 8. There are 16 residues in the CDR3. The CDR3: CASSPGLANAKNIQYF. The CDR3 nucleotides read TGTGCCAGCTCCCCCGGACTAGCTAACGCCAAAAACATTCAGTACTTC.

This rearrangement joins TRBV2 to TRBJ2-7; 13 nucleotides agree with TRBD2. The CDR3 is 19 residues long. In germline, CDR1 is SNHLY, CDR2 FYNNEI. Germline trimming cut 6 bases from V and 3 bases from J; bases unmatched to any gene: 17. The CDR3 DNA is TGTGCCAGCAGCCCCCCGGTACTAGCGGGGGGGCCCCCGCACTACGAGCAGTACTTC. It is translated as CASSPPVLAGGPPHYEQYF.

A single count supports this clone. The CDR3 DNA is TGTGCCAGCTCACCCACGGGGACAGGGGTTGCCAGTGAAGCTTTCTTT. Translating gives CASSPTGTGVASEAFF. The chain recombines TRBV18 with TRBJ1-1; 10 bases fit TRBD1. CDR1 is KGHSH and CDR2 is LQKENI in the germline V gene. Unmatched junction bases numbered 11, after V lost 3 bases and J lost 7 bases. The CDR3 is 16 amino acids.

The DNA of the CDR3 is TGCGCCAGCAGCGGAACAACAGCTAACCTCTACGAGCAGTACTTC. Its translation is CASSGTTANLYEQYF. The rearrangement joins TRBV5-1 to TRBJ2-5, with D hard to call. The J call is uncertain, as TRBJ2-7 better fits the DNA end. The CDR3 contains 15 residues. Germline V gene data show CDR1 as SGHRS and CDR2 as YFSETQ.

V and J are TRBV6-1 and TRBJ2-6, with 7 bases that match TRBD1. The CDR3 is 15 amino acids. The J segment lost 2 bases and the V segment lost 7 bases, leaving 5 bases of the junction unmatched. Per germline, CDR1 MNHNS and CDR2 SASEGT. CDR3 bases: TGTGCCAGCACCCTCACAGGGGCTGGGGCCAACGTCCTGACTTTC. It specifies CASTLTGAGANVLTF.

This clone was observed a few times. The chain uses TRBV29-1 and TRBJ1-2, with D possibly matching TRBD1 (5 bases). The length of the CDR3 is 11 residues. Trimming cost V 7 bases and J 0 bases, with 6 bases left between them. Germline assignment: CDR1 SQVTM and CDR2 ANQGSEA. The CDR3 reads CSGQTNYGYTF. The CDR3 DNA reads TGCAGCGGACAGACTAACTATGGCTACACCTTC.

The chain employs TRBV11-2 and TRBJ2-3; D is perhaps TRBD1 (6 bases). This CDR3 has 14 residues. V shed 6 bases and J shed 4 bases, with 14 bases lying between them. The germline V gene encodes CDR1 SGHAT and CDR2 FQNNGV. DNA of the CDR3: TGTGCCAGCAGTCTACAGGGTCTCGCAGATACGCAGTATTTT. This sequence encodes CASSLQGLADTQYF.

The chain combines TRBV6-5 with TRBJ2-1; 9 bases match TRBD1. V lost 2 bases to trimming and J lost 2 bases; unmatched junction nucleotides: 4. The CDR3 totals 16 residues. Germline V CDR1 and CDR2: MNHEY, SVGAGI. CDR3 in DNA: TGTGCCAGCAGTTACCGGACAGGGGTTACCTACAATGAGCAGTTCTTC. Translation gives CASSYRTGVTYNEQFF.

The chain couples TRBV7-2 to TRBJ1-5; D remains ambiguous. CDR1 and CDR2 from the germline V gene are SGHTA and FQGNSA. The CDR3 is 14 amino acids. Trimming cost V 3 bases and J 2 bases, with 8 bases left between them. CDR3 protein: CASSFGVGNQPQHF. In DNA form, the CDR3 reads TGTGCCAGCAGCTTTGGAGTAGGCAATCAGCCCCAGCATTTT.

This clone was seen only once. V usage is TRBV5-6 and J usage is TRBJ1-1; D not resolved. CDR3 length equals 13 residues. The germline CDR1 and CDR2 sequences are SGHDT and YYEEEE. Trimming left V 0 bases short and J 4 bases short, with 7 bases between. In nucleotides, the CDR3 is TGTGCCAGCAGCTTGGAGTGGCCCACTGAAGCTTTCTTT. Protein: CASSLEWPTEAFF.

The rearrangement joins TRBV9 to TRBJ1-6; D uncertain. The CDR3 covers 16 residues. V dropped 0 bases and J dropped 0 bases, with 7 bases sitting between them. Germline CDR1 is SGDLS and CDR2 is YYNGEE. The CDR3 spells CASSVGTSSYNSPLHF. As DNA, the CDR3 is TGTGCCAGCAGCGTAGGAACGAGCTCCTATAATTCACCCCTCCACTTT.

A single count supports this clone. This chain joins TRBV29-1 and TRBJ1-2, with D unclear. Trimming stripped 5 bases from V and 2 bases from J, with 15 bases between. This CDR3 comprises 14 residues. Germline lookup yields CDR1 SQVTM and CDR2 ANQGSEA. The CDR3 protein is CSVSGRHRNYGYTF. The CDR3 DNA reads as TGCAGCGTTAGCGGGCGTCACCGGAACTATGGCTACACCTTC.

The chain recombines TRBV19 with TRBJ1-4; D ambiguous. V gave up 10 bases and J gave up 5 bases, with 14 bases separating them. In germline, CDR1 is LNHDA, CDR2 SQIVND (reference sequence). This CDR3 is 13 amino acids long. Here the CDR3 DNA reads TGTGCCACCAGAGGTAGCGCAAATGAAAAACTGTTTTTT. The encoded protein is CATRGSANEKLFF. The full variable domain, with the rest looked up from reference TRBV19 and TRBJ1-4, is DGGITQSPKYLFRKEGQNVTLSCEQNLNHDAMYWYRQDPGQGLRLIYYSQIVNDFQKGDIAEGYSVSREKKESFPLTVTSAQKNPTAFYLCATRGSANEKLFFGSGTQLSVL.

The chain is built from TRBV19 and TRBJ1-4; the D is unclear. Deletions cut 3 bases from V and 7 bases from J, with 9 bases between. Per the germline V gene, CDR1 is LNHDA and CDR2 is SQIVND (reference sequence). There are 13 residues in the CDR3. CDR3 sequence: CASSIARGEKLFF. Written as DNA, the CDR3 is TGTGCCAGTAGTATTGCTAGAGGTGAAAAACTGTTTTTT.

The chain carries TRBV15 and TRBJ2-3, with D possibly TRBD2 on 6 matching bases. The length of the CDR3 is 16 residues. With 3 bases removed from V and 5 bases from J, the gap between germline ends came to 18 bases. The germline V gene encodes CDR1 LNHNV and CDR2 YYDKDF (reference sequence). The DNA of the CDR3 is TGTGCCACCAGCAGGGGGACTCCGCGTGATAGAGATACGCAGTATTTT. It codes for CATSRGTPRDRDTQYF.

The chain is built from TRBV7-2 and TRBJ2-3; D is perhaps TRBD2 (7 bases). The CDR3 has 14 amino acids. Trimming removed 10 bases from V and 1 base from J, with 15 bases in between. Germline V gives CDR1 SGHTA, CDR2 FQGNSA. This CDR3 is CATFKGGRTDTQYF. In nucleotides, the CDR3 is TGTGCCACCTTCAAGGGGGGGCGCACAGATACGCAGTATTTT.

The chain employs TRBV5-5 and TRBJ1-3; D unclear. The length of the CDR3 is 15 residues. Trimming pared 2 bases from V and 0 bases from J, leaving 9 bases between. Per the germline V gene, CDR1 is SGHKS and CDR2 is YYEKEE (reference sequence). The CDR3 region has the DNA TGTGCCAGCAGCTTCACAGTTGTCTCTGGAAACACCATATATTTT. Amino acid sequence: CASSFTVVSGNTIYF. Filled out from reference TRBV5-5 and TRBJ1-3, the complete variable domain reads DAGVTQSPTHLIKTRGQQVTLRCSPISGHKSVSWYQQVLGQGPQFIFQYYEKEERGRGNFPDRFSARQFPNYSSELNVNALLLGDSALYLCASSFTVVSGNTIYFGEGSWLTVV.

The rearrangement links TRBV6-5 to TRBJ1-5, with D maybe TRBD1 (5 bases). Germline loops: CDR1 MNHEY, CDR2 SVGAGI. V was clipped by 5 bases and J by 3 bases, with 14 bases between them. This CDR3 contains 15 residues. The CDR3 here is CASSRRGGLNQPQHF. The CDR3 DNA is TGTGCCAGCAGTCGCCGCGGGGGTCTCAATCAGCCCCAGCATTTT.